This passage covers 12 T cell receptor beta chains from one sample sequenced in a study of blood T cells in healthy people across ages. The second PCR ran roughly 7 to 12 cycles with a sample-barcoded 5' primer and J-beta primers. MiXCR, applied by TCRdb to the 5' RACE reads, yields one record per CDR3 protein. This table holds about 1 million distinct CDR3 sequences, 45% found once. Sample: blood. Receptors originate from a woman aged 60-75 years in good health.

The J gene is TRBJ2-5, the V gene TRBV7-2, with 8 nucleotides matching TRBD2. The junction had 20 bases not matched to a gene; V was cut back by 6 bases and J by 11 bases. CDR3 length: 16 residues. Germline V gene lookup returns CDR1 SGHTA and CDR2 FQGNSA. CDR3 sequence: CASRPPGAGGGNEQYF. DNA of the CDR3: TGTGCCAGCAGACCCCCAGGTGCGGGAGGAGGCAATGAGCAGTACTTC. The full variable domain, completed using reference TRBV7-2 and TRBJ2-5, is GAGVSQSPSNKVTEKGKDVELRCDPISGHTALYWYRQSLGQGLEFLIYFQGNSAPDKSGLPSDRFSAERTGGSVSTLTIQRTQQEDSAVYLCASRPPGAGGGNEQYFGPGTRLLVL.

The V and J genes are TRBV20-1 and TRBJ2-7; no clear D. V was clipped by 3 bases and J by 0 bases, with 6 bases between them. CDR3 size: 12 residues. Germline V gives CDR1 DFQATT, CDR2 SNEGSKA (reference sequence). In DNA, the CDR3 is TGCAGTGCTAGCTCCTCCTCCTACGAGCAGTACTTC. This encodes CSASSSSYEQYF.

This clonotype was counted only a few times. The chain joins TRBV4-1 to TRBJ1-5; 7 bases match TRBD1. This CDR3 spans 17 amino acids. Per the germline V gene, CDR1 is MGHRA and CDR2 is YSYEKL. The V gene end was trimmed by 0 bases and the J gene end by 2 bases; junction bases not matched to a gene: 7. CDR3 sequence reads: CASSQDGAGGGNQPQHF. The DNA of the CDR3 is TGCGCCAGCAGCCAAGATGGGGCAGGGGGAGGCAATCAGCCCCAGCATTTT.

The sample holds a few counts of this clonotype. The genes are TRBV9 and TRBJ2-1, with TRBD2 matching 9 bases. CDR3 length: 14 residues. Germline V gene lookup returns CDR1 SGDLS and CDR2 YYNGEE. V trimming: 2 bases; J trimming: 11 bases; junction bases outside the gene matches: 8. CDR3 protein: CASSVTGTSTKQFF. The CDR3 DNA is TGTGCCAGCAGCGTCACCGGGACTAGCACAAAGCAGTTCTTC.

The chain couples TRBV3-1 to TRBJ1-2, with no clear D. Germline lookup yields CDR1 LGHDT and CDR2 YNNKEL (reference sequence). The V end was cut by 2 bases, the J end by 2 bases, with 9 bases between. The CDR3 covers 14 residues. The CDR3: CASSQLKNNYGYTF. CDR3 DNA sequence: TGTGCCAGCAGCCAATTGAAGAACAACTATGGCTACACCTTC.

This clonotype was counted between two and nine times. The rearrangement links TRBV13 to TRBJ2-7, with D unclear. The germline V gene encodes CDR1 PRHDT and CDR2 FYEKMQ (reference sequence). The V end lost 0 bases, the J end lost 3 bases, and 9 bases lay between the germline ends. The CDR3 sequence is 14 residues long. CDR3: CASSLGNGNYEQYF. CDR3 bases: TGTGCCAGCAGCTTAGGCAACGGAAACTACGAGCAGTACTTC.

A few counts support this clonotype. Compared with germline, one end of the junction differs, possibly owing to a read error. V is TRBV2 and J is TRBJ2-3; the D is unclear. Germline values: CDR1 SNHLY, CDR2 FYNNEI. This CDR3 contains 12 residues. CDR3 nucleotide sequence: TGTGCCAGCAGTGATGGAGAAGATGCGCAGTATTTT. Its protein is CASSDGEDAQYF. The variable domain in full, completed from reference TRBV2 and TRBJ2-3, reads EPEVTQTPSHQVTQMGQEVILRCVPISNHLYFYWYRQILGQKVEFLVSFYNNEISEKSEIFDDQFSVERPDGSNFTLKIRSTKLEDSAMYFCASSDGEDAQYFGPGTRLTVL.

V is TRBV7-2 and J is TRBJ2-5; 11 bases agree with TRBD2. Near its end, the DNA agrees better with TRBJ2-7, so the J call may be wrong. There are 15 residues in the CDR3. The germline V gene encodes CDR1 SGHTA and CDR2 FQGNSA. The CDR3 DNA sequence: TGTGCCAGCAGCGAACTAGCGGGAGTTCCCCACGAGCAGTACTTC. It is translated as CASSELAGVPHEQYF.

In the case of this clonotype: With a much larger clone just one base away, this may be a read error. The chain joins TRBV20-1 to TRBJ2-7, with 9 bases that match TRBD1. CDR1 and CDR2 from the germline V gene are DFQATT and SNEGSKA (reference sequence). This CDR3 spans 14 amino acids. Unmatched junction bases numbered 3, after V lost 0 bases and J lost 3 bases. The CDR3 DNA follows: TGCAGTGCTAGAGATCAGGACAGGGGCTACGAGCAGTACTTC. Amino acids: CSARDQDRGYEQYF.

This clonotype was counted only a few times. V is TRBV15 and J is TRBJ2-1; no definite D call. V was clipped by 1 base and J by 8 bases, with 9 bases between them. The CDR3 totals 13 residues. Germline V gene data show CDR1 as LNHNV and CDR2 as YYDKDF (reference sequence). CDR3 in amino acids: CATSRVGIDEQFF. DNA of the CDR3: TGTGCCACCAGCAGAGTTGGAATCGATGAGCAGTTCTTC.

The rearrangement uses TRBV27 and TRBJ1-2; TRBD1 agrees at 12 bases. V lost 3 bases to trimming and J lost 3 bases; unmatched junction nucleotides: 2. CDR1 is MNHEY, CDR2 SMNVEV, per germline (reference sequence). The CDR3 length is 15 residues. The CDR3 region has the DNA TGTGCCAGCAGTTTTTGGGACAGGGGGCACTATGGCTACACCTTC. Translation: CASSFWDRGHYGYTF.

This clonotype appeared a few times. This could be a read error, since a much larger clone is one nucleotide away. The rearrangement uses TRBV4-1 and TRBJ1-6; D gene uncertain. There are 14 residues in the CDR3. Looked up from germline, CDR1 is MGHRA and CDR2 is YSYEKL. The CDR3 nucleotides read TGCGCCAGCAGCGTCGGCAGCTATAATTCACCCCCCCACTTT. Translated, it gives CASSVGSYNSPPHF.